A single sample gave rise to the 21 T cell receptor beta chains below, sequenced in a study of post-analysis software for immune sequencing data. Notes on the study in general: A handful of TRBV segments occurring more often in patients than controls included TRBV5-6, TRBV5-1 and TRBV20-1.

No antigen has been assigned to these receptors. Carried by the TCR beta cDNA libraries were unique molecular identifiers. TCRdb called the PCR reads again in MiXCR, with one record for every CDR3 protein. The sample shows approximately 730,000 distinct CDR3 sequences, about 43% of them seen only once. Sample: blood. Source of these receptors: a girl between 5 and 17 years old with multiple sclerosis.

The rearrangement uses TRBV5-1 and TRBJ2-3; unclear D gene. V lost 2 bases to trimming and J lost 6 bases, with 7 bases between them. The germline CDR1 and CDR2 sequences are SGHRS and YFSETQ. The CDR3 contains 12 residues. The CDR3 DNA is TGCGCCAGCAGCTTTAATGGGGATACGCAGTATTTT. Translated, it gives CASSFNGDTQYF.

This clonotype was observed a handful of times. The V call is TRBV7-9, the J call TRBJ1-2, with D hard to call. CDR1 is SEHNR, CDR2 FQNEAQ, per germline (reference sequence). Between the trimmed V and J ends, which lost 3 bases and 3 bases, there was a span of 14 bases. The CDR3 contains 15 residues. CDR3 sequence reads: CASSFSALGDYGYTF. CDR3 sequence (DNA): TGTGCCAGCAGCTTCTCGGCTCTTGGTGACTATGGCTACACCTTC.

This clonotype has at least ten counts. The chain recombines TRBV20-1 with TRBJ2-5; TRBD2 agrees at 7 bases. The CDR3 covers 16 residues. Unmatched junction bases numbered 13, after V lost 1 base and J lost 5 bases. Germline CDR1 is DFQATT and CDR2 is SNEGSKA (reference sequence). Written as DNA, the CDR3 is TGCAGTGCTAGAGGGTGGCGTGGCGGGAGACGGGAGACCCAGTACTTC. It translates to CSARGWRGGRRETQYF.

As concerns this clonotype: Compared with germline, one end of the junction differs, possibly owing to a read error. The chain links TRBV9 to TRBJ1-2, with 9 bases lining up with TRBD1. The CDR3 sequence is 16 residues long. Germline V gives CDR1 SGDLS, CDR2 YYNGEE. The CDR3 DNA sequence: TGTGTCAGCAGCAGGCGCGGGACAGGGAATAACTATGGCTACACCTTC. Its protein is CVSSRRGTGNNYGYTF.

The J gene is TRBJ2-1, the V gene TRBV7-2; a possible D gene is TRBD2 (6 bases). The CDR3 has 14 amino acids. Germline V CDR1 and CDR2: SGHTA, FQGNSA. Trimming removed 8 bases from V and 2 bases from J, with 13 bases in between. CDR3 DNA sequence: TGTGCCAGCTGTCAAGCGGGCCCCTACAATGAGCAGTTCTTC. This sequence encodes CASCQAGPYNEQFF.

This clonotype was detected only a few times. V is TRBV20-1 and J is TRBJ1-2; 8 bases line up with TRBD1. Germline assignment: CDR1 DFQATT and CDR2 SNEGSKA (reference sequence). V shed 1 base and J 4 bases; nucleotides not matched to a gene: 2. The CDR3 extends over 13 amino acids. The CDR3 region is CSARVQGGYGYTF. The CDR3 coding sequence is TGCAGTGCTAGAGTACAGGGGGGCTATGGCTACACCTTC.

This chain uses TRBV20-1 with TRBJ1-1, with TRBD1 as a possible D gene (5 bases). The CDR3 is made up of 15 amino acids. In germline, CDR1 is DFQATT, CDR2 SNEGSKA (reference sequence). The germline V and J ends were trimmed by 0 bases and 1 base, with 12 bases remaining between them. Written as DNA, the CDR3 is TGCAGTGCTAGAGACAGGGTTGGACCGAACACTGAAGCTTTCTTT. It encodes CSARDRVGPNTEAFF.

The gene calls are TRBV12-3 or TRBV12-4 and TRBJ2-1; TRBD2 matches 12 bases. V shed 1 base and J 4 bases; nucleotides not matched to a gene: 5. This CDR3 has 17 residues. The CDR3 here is CASSLVRTSGDYNEQFF. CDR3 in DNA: TGTGCCAGCAGTTTAGTTCGGACTAGCGGGGATTACAATGAGCAGTTCTTC.

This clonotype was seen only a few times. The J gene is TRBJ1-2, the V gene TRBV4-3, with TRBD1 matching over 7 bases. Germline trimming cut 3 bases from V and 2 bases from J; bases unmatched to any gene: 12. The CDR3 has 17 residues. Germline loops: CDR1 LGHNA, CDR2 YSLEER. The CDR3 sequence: CASSQNRGRGTNYGYTF. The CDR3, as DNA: TGCGCCAGCAGCCAGAACAGGGGCCGAGGGACGAACTATGGCTACACCTTC.

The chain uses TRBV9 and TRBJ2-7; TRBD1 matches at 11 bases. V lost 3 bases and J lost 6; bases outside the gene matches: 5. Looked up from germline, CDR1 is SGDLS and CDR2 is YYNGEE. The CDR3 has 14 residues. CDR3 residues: CASSAGQGAGEQYF. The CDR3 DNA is TGTGCCAGCAGCGCCGGACAGGGGGCCGGCGAGCAGTACTTC.

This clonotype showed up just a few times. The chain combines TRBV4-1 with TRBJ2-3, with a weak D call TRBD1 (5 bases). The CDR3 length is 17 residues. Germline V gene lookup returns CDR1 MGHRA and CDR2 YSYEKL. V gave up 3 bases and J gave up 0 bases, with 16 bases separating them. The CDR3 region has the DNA TGCGCCAGCAGCCAGATCACAGGTTCCATTAGCACAGATACGCAGTATTTT. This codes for CASSQITGSISTDTQYF.

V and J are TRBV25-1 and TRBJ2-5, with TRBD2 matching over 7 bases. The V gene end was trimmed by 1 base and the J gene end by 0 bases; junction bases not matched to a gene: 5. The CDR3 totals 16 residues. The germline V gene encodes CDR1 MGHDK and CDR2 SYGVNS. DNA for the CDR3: TGTGCCAGCAGTGAATTCCGGGGGGAGGACCAAGAGACCCAGTACTTC. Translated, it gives CASSEFRGEDQETQYF.

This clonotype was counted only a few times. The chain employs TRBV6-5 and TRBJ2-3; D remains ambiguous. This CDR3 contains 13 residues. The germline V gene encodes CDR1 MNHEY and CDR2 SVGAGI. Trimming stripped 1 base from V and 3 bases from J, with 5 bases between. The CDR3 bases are TGTGCCAGCAGTTACTTGGGTACAGATACGCAGTATTTT. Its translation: CASSYLGTDTQYF.

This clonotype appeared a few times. The DNA of the CDR3 is TGTGCCAGCAGTGGCGGGGGCGCCGGCTACACCTTC. Translating gives CASSGGGAGYTF. The chain has TRBV28 and TRBJ1-2, with a tentative D call TRBD1 (6 bases). V was shortened by 5 bases and J by 8 bases, with 12 bases between the two germline ends. Germline V gene lookup returns CDR1 MDHEN and CDR2 SYDVKM. The CDR3 has 12 residues.

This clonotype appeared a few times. CDR3 sequence reads: CATSRDWLAGAYNEQFF. The CDR3 DNA follows: TGTGCCACCAGCAGAGATTGGCTAGCGGGAGCATACAATGAGCAGTTCTTC. The chain recombines TRBV15 with TRBJ2-1; 10 bases line up with TRBD2. Trimming at V came to 0 bases and at J to 4 bases, leaving 6 bases not matched to a gene. The CDR3 runs to 17 residues. Germline V gene data show CDR1 as LNHNV and CDR2 as YYDKDF (reference sequence).

In DNA, the CDR3 is TGTGCCAGCTCCGGGACCCCCGGCAATGAGCAGTTCTTC. This gives the protein CASSGTPGNEQFF. V is TRBV7-3 and J is TRBJ2-1; D is perhaps TRBD1 or TRBD2 (5 bases each). The CDR3 totals 13 residues. CDR1 and CDR2 from the germline V gene are SGHTA and FQGTGA. V lost 8 bases and J lost 6, with 14 bases in between. The variable domain in full, with the rest retrieved from reference TRBV7-3 and TRBJ2-1, is GAGVSQTPSNKVTEKGKYVELRCDPISGHTALYWYRQSLGQGPEFLIYFQGTGAADDSGLPNDRFFAVRPEGSVSTLKIQRTERGDSAVYLCASSGTPGNEQFFGPGTRLTVL.

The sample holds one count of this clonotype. The CDR3 loop is CASSSRGAYEQYF. As DNA, the CDR3 is TGTGCCAGCAGCTCAAGGGGGGCCTACGAGCAGTACTTC. The V gene is TRBV12-3 or TRBV12-4, the J gene TRBJ2-5; D assignment may be TRBD1 or TRBD2 (6 bases each). The assigned J gene may be wrong: the sequence end matches TRBJ2-7 better. The length of the CDR3 is 13 residues.

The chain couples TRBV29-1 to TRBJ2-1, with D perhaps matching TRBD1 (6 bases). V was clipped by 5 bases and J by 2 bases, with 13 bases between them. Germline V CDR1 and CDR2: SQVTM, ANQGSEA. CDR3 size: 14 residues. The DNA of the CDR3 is TGCAGCGTTTCCGTGAGGGGGACCTACAATGAGCAGTTCTTC. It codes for CSVSVRGTYNEQFF.

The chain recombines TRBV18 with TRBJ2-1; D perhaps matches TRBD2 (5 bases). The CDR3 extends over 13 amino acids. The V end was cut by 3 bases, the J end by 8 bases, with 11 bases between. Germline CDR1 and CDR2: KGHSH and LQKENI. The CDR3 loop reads CASSPSAGDEQFF. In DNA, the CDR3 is TGTGCCAGCTCACCCTCTGCCGGGGATGAGCAGTTCTTC.

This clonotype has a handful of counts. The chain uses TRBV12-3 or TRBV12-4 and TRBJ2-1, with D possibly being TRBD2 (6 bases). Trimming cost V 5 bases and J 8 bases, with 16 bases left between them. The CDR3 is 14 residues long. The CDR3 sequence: CASSPGGNPDEQFF. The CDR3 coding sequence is TGTGCCAGCAGTCCTGGAGGGAATCCAGATGAGCAGTTCTTC.

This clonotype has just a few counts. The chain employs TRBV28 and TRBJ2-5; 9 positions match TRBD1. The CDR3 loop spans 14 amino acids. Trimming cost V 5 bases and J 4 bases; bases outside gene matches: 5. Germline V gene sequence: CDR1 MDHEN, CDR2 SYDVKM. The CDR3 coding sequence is TGTGCCAGCAGTCCACTGGACAGGGGAGAGACCCAGTACTTC. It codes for CASSPLDRGETQYF. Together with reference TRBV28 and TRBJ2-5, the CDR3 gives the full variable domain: DVKVTQSSRYLVKRTGEKVFLECVQDMDHENMFWYRQDPGLGLRLIYFSYDVKMKEKGDIPEGYSVSREKKERFSLILESASTNQTSMYLCASSPLDRGETQYFGPGTRLLVL.